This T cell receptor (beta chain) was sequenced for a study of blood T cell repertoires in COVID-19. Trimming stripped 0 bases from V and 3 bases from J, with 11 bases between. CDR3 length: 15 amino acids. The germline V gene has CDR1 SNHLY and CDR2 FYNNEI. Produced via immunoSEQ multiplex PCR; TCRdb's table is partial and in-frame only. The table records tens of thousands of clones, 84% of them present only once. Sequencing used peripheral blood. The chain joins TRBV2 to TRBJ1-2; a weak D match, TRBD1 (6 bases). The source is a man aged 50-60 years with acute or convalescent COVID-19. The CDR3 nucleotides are TGTGCCAGCAGTGAAGCAATACAGGGCGACTATGGCTACACCTTC. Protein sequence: CASSEAIQGDYGYTF.